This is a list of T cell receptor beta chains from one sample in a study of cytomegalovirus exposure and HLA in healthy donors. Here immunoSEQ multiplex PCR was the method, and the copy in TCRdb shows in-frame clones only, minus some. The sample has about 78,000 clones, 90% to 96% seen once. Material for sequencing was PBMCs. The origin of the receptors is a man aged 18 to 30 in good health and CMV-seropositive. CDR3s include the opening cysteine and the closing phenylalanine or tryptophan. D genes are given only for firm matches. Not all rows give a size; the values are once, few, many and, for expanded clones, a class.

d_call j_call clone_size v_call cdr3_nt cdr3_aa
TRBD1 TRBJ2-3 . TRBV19 TGTGCCAGTAGTGCTAAATCCGGGACAGGAACCACTAGCACTGGCACAGATACGCAGTATTTT CASSAKSGTGTTSTGTDTQYF
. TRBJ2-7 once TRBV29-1 TGCAGCGCCGGGATAGGTGTGGACGAGCAGTACTTC CSAGIGVDEQYF
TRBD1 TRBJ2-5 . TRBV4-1 TGCGCCAGCAGGAGGACAGGGGAAGAGACCCAGTACTTC CASRRTGEETQYF
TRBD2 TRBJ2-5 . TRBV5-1 TGCGCCAGCAGCAAGAGACTAGCGGGCCCAGAGACCCAGTACTTC CASSKRLAGPETQYF
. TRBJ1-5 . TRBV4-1 TGCGCCAGCAGCCAGGAGGAGGGGACTAGCAATCAGCCCCAGCATTTT CASSQEEGTSNQPQHF
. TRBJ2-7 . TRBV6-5 TGTGCCAGCAGCCTAGGGACTTCGTCCACCTACGAGCAGTACTTC CASSLGTSSTYEQYF
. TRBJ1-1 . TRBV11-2 TGTGCCAGCAGCTCAGGAGGGCAGGGAGGAAACACTGAAGCTTTCTTT CASSSGGQGGNTEAFF
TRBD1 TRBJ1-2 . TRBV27 TGTGCCAGCAGCCCAAGGAGCCGGAGGGGGCAGTCCTATGGCTACACCTTC CASSPRSRRGQSYGYTF
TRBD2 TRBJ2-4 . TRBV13 TGTGCCAGCAGCTCCCGAGTTGGGGTAGCGGGAAAAAACATTCAGTACTTC CASSSRVGVAGKNIQYF
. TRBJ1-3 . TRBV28 TGTGCCAGCAGGCAGGTCCCCGGAAACACCATATATTTT CASRQVPGNTIYF
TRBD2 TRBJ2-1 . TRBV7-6 TGTGCCAGCAGCTTACGGACTAGCGGGGCTAACAATGAGCAGTTCTTC CASSLRTSGANNEQFF
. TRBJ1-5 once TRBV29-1 TGCAGCGTTGGACAGGAGAATCAGCCCCAGCATTTT CSVGQENQPQHF
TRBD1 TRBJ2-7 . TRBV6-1 TGTGCCAGCAGTGACTCCGGGACAGGGGGCGACGAGCAGTACTTC CASSDSGTGGDEQYF
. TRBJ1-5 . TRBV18 TGTGCCAGCTCACTCGACAGCCATAGCAATCAGCCCCAGCATTTT CASSLDSHSNQPQHF
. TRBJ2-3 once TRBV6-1 TGTGCCAGCAGTGAAGCTTCCCGGGATCACCTCGCGCAGTATTTT CASSEASRDHLAQYF
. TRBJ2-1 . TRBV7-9 TGTGCCAGCAGCTTTAGCTTCCGTGAGCAGTTCTTC CASSFSFREQFF
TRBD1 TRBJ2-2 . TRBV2 TGTGCCAGCAGTACCGGGACAGTTAGGAACACCGGGGAGCTGTTTTTT CASSTGTVRNTGELFF
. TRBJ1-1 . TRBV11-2 TGTGCCAGCAGCTTTGGGCTGAACACTGAAGCTTTCTTT CASSFGLNTEAFF
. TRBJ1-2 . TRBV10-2 TGCGCCAGCAGTACAGGGCAGGCTAACTATGGCTACACCTTC CASSTGQANYGYTF